This T cell receptor beta chain was found in a study of T cell responses to AZD1222 COVID-19 vaccine. Study-wide points: Researchers took repertoire samples only after the peak T cell response had come. Among the donors, most were white British and more were female, and clonal diversity was possibly underestimated. Across the whole spike, CD4 TCRs peaked at regions 160-218 and 743-854.

TCRdb's table, derived via immunoSEQ multiplex PCR, lists solely in-frame clones and lacks some. The sample yields 150,000 to 200,000 clones, around 92% seen once. Concerning this clone itself: Its antigen is unknown.

The CDR3 is made up of 16 amino acids. V dropped 4 bases and J dropped 5; count of bases not matched to a gene: 10. Looked up from germline, CDR1 is MGHRA and CDR2 is YSYEKL. The sequence was obtained from an adult who received the AZD1222 COVID-19 vaccine. The chain couples TRBV4-1 to TRBJ2-2; TRBD1 aligns across 7 bases. The specimen comprised peripheral blood, sampled 28 days after the second AZD1222 dose. In DNA, the CDR3 is TGCGCCAGCAGCCGCTACAGTACAGGGGCTACCGGGGAGCTGTTTTTT. It is translated as CASSRYSTGATGELFF.